Each of the 10 T cell receptor beta chains below was sequenced from the same sample in a study of T cell responses to AZD1222 COVID-19 vaccine. Clones were sequenced by immunoSEQ multiplex PCR, and TCRdb holds only the in-frame ones, with some missing. The repertoire holds about 82,000 clones, with 90% as singletons. Sequencing used peripheral blood, obtained on day 0 of AZD1222 vaccination. The receptors originated from an adult in good health.

This sequence joins TRBV5-1 and TRBJ2-7, with D unresolved. The CDR3 is 11 amino acids. Germline CDR1 reads SGHRS; CDR2 reads YFSETQ. The V gene lost 0 bases and the J gene lost 2 bases, with 0 bases spanning the gap. The CDR3 nucleotides are TGCGCCAGCAGCTTGGCCTACGAGCAGTACTTC. Translating it yields CASSLAYEQYF.

This rearrangement joins TRBV19 to TRBJ1-5; no firm D call. Per the germline V gene, CDR1 is LNHDA and CDR2 is SQIVND (reference sequence). The CDR3 is 15 amino acids. The V and J ends lost 4 bases and 0 bases respectively, with 10 bases between them. As DNA, the CDR3 is TGTGCCAGTAGTAATCGCGGTTATAGCAATCAGCCCCAGCATTTT. Its translation: CASSNRGYSNQPQHF.

V and J are TRBV3-1 (or the pseudogene TRBV3-2) and TRBJ1-1; TRBD1 agrees at 9 bases. CDR3 length: 14 amino acids. Germline-derived CDR1 and CDR2 are LGHDT and YNNKEL (reference sequence). With 6 bases clipped from V and 2 bases from J, the junction kept 4 bases outside the gene matches. CDR3: CASRGTGSNTEAFF. In DNA, the CDR3 is TGTGCCAGCAGGGGGACAGGGTCCAACACTGAAGCTTTCTTT.

The chain recombines TRBV29-1 with TRBJ2-7, with 7 bases aligning to TRBD2. The CDR3 contains 11 residues. The germline CDR1 and CDR2 sequences are SQVTM and ANQGSEA. Germline trimming cut 7 bases from V and 5 bases from J; bases unmatched to any gene: 5. CDR3: CSDRGGHEQYF. The CDR3 DNA follows: TGCAGCGACCGCGGGGGTCACGAGCAGTACTTC.

J is TRBJ1-6 and V is TRBV27; 8 nucleotides match TRBD1. Germline CDR1 is MNHEY and CDR2 is SMNVEV (reference sequence). With V trimmed by 6 bases and J by 5 bases, 3 bases remained unmatched. This CDR3 is 14 amino acids long. CDR3 bases: TGTGCCAGCAGCTACAGGGGGGATAATTCACCCCTCCACTTT. Its translation is CASSYRGDNSPLHF.

This clone has a handful of counts. The chain couples TRBV28 to TRBJ2-6; tentative D call: TRBD2 (7 bases). The germline V gene encodes CDR1 MDHEN and CDR2 SYDVKM. The CDR3 spans 22 residues. The V end lost 4 bases, the J end lost 1 base, and 29 bases lay between the germline ends. CDR3 nucleotide sequence: TGTGCCAGCAGTTCCCCGACTGGGAGGGGGGGGACTCGCCGGTCTGGGGCCAACGTCCTGACTTTC. Protein: CASSSPTGRGGTRRSGANVLTF.

The chain recombines TRBV19 with TRBJ1-4, with a possible D match to TRBD1 (6 bases). Germline loops: CDR1 LNHDA, CDR2 SQIVND (reference sequence). This CDR3 is built from 15 residues. V was trimmed by 6 bases and J by 7 bases, leaving 18 bases between them. The CDR3 is CASSNTRGNGEKLFF. CDR3 nucleotides: TGTGCCAGTAGCAACACCAGGGGCAATGGTGAAAAACTGTTTTTT.

The gene calls are TRBV19 and TRBJ1-2, with D maybe TRBD1 (6 bases). The CDR3 is 16 amino acids. The germline CDR1 and CDR2 sequences are LNHDA and SQIVND (reference sequence). The V end lost 2 bases, the J end lost 5 bases, and 18 bases lay between the germline ends. Here the CDR3 reads CASSIRGALKSYGYTF. CDR3 DNA sequence: TGTGCCAGTAGTATACGGGGGGCGCTTAAATCTTATGGCTACACCTTC.

The chain recombines TRBV5-5 with TRBJ1-3; no clear D gene. Germline CDR1 reads SGHKS; CDR2 reads YYEKEE (reference sequence). Trimming took 2 bases from V and 0 from J, leaving 18 bases between them. This CDR3 is 18 amino acids long. The CDR3 reads CASSLEFPSVFSGNTIYF. CDR3 in DNA: TGTGCCAGCAGCTTAGAGTTCCCCTCAGTCTTCTCTGGAAACACCATATATTTT.

The chain is built from TRBV4-1 and TRBJ2-7; D possibly corresponds to TRBD1 (6 bases). The germline V gene encodes CDR1 MGHRA and CDR2 YSYEKL. The CDR3 loop spans 16 amino acids. V shed 4 bases and J shed 2 bases, with 18 bases lying between them. For the CDR3, the DNA is TGCGCCAGCAGCCCCAACTTTGCAGGGACAACCTACGAGCAGTACTTC. It specifies CASSPNFAGTTYEQYF.